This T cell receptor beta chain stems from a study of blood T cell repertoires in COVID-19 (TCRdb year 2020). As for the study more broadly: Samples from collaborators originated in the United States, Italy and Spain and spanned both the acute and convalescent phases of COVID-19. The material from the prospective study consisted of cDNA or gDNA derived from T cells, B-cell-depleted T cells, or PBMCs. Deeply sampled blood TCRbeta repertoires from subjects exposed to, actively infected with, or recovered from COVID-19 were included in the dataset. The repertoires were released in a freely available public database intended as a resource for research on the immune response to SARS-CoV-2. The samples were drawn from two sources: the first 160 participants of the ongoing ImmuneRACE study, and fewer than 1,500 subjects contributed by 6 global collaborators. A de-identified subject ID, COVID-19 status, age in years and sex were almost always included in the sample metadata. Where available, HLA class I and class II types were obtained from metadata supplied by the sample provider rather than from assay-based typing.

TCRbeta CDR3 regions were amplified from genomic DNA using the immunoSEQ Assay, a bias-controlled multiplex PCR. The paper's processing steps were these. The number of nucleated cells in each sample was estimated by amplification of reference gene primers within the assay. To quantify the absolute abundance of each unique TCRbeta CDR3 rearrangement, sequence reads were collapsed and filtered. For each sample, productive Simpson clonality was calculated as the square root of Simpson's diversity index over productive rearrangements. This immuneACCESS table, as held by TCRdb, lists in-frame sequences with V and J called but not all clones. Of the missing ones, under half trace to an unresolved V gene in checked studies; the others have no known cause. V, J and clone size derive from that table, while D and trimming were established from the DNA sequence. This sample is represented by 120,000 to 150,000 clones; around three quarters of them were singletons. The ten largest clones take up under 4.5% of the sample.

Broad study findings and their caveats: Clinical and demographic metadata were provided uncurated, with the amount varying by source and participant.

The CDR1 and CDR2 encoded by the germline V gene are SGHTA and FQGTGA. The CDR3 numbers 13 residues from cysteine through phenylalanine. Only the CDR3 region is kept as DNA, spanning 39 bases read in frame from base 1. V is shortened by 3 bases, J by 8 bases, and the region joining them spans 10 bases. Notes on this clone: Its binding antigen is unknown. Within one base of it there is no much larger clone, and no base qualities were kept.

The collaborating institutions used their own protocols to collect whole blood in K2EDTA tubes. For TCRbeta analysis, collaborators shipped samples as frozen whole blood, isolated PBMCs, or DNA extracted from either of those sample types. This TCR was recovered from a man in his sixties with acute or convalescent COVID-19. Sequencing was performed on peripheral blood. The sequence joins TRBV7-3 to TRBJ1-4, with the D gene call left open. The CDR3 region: CASSFQAGEKLFF. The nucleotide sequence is TGTGCCAGCAGCTTCCAAGCGGGGGAAAAACTGTTTTTT.